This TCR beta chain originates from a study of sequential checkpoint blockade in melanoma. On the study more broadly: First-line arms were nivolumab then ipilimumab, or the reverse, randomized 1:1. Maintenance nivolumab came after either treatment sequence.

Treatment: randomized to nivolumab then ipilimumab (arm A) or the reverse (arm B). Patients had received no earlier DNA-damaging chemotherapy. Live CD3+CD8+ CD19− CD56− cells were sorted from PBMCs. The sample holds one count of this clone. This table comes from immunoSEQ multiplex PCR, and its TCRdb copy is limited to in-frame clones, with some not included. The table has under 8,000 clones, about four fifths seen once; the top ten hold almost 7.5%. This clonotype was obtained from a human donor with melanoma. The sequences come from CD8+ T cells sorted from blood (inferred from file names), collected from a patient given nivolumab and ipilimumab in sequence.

CDR3 coding DNA: TGTGCCAGCAGCCTGCTCCGGGACACCATATATTTT. Its protein is CASSLLRDTIYF. The V call is TRBV14, the J call TRBJ1-3; unclear D gene. This CDR3 is built from 12 residues. The ends were cut back, 4 bases at V and 8 bases at J, with 9 bases in the middle. Germline V gene lookup returns CDR1 SGHDN and CDR2 FVKESK.